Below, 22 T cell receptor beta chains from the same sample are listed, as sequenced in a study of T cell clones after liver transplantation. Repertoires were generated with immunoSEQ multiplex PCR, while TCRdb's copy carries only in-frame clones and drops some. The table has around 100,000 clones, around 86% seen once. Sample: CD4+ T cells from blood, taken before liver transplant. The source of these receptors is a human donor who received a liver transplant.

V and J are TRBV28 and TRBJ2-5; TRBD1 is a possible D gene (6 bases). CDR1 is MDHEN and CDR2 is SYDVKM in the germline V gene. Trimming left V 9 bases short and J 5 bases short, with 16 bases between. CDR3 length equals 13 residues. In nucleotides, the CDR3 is TGTGCCAGTCGGCATCAGGGGAGCGAGACCCAGTACTTC. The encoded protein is CASRHQGSETQYF. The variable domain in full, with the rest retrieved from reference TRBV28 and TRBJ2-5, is DVKVTQSSRYLVKRTGEKVFLECVQDMDHENMFWYRQDPGLGLRLIYFSYDVKMKEKGDIPEGYSVSREKKERFSLILESASTNQTSMYLCASRHQGSETQYFGPGTRLLVL.

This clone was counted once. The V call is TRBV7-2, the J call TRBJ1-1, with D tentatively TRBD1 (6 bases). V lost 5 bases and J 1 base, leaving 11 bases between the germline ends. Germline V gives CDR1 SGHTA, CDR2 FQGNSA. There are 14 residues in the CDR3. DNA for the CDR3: TGTGCCAGCAGCAGGGGACAACAGAACACTGAAGCTTTCTTT. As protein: CASSRGQQNTEAFF. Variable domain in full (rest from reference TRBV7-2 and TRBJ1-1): GAGVSQSPSNKVTEKGKDVELRCDPISGHTALYWYRQSLGQGLEFLIYFQGNSAPDKSGLPSDRFSAERTGGSVSTLTIQRTQQEDSAVYLCASSRGQQNTEAFFGQGTRLTVV.

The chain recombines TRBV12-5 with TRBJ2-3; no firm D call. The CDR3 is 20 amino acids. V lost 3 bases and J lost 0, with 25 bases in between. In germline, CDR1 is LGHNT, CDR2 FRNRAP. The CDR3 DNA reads TGTGCTAGTGGTTTTACGGGCATCGTTGCCAGGTCGCCTAGCACAGATACGCAGTATTTT. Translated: CASGFTGIVARSPSTDTQYF.

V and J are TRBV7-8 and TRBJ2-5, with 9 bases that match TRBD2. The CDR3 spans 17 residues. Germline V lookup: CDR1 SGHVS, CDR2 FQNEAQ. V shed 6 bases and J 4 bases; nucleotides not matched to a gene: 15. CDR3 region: CASSLSGGITGIETQYF. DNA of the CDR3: TGTGCCAGCAGTTTAAGCGGGGGGATAACAGGGATAGAGACCCAGTACTTC.

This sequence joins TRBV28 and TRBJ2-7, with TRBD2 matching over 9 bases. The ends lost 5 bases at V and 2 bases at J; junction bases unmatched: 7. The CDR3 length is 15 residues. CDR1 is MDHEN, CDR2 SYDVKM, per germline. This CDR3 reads CASSAASSGTYEQYF. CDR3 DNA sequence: TGTGCCAGCAGTGCTGCTTCTAGCGGGACCTACGAGCAGTACTTC.

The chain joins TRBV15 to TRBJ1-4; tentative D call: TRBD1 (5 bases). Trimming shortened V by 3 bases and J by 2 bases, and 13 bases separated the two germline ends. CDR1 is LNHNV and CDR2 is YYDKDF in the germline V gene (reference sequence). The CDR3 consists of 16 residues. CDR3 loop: CATSRGTVATNEKLFF. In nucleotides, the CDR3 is TGTGCCACCAGCAGGGGGACGGTTGCGACTAATGAAAAACTGTTTTTT.

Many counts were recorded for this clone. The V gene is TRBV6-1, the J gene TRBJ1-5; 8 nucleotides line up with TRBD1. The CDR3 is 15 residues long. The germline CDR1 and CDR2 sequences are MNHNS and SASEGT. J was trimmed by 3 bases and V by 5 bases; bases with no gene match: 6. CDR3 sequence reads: CASSRTGTYNQPQHF. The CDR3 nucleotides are TGTGCCAGCAGTCGGACAGGGACCTACAATCAGCCCCAGCATTTT.

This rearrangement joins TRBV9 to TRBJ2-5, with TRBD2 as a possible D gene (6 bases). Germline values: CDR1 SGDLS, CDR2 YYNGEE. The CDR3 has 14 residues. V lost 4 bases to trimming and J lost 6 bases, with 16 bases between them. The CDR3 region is CASSRLGEEKTQYF. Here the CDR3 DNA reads TGTGCCAGCAGCAGGCTAGGGGAGGAGAAGACCCAGTACTTC.

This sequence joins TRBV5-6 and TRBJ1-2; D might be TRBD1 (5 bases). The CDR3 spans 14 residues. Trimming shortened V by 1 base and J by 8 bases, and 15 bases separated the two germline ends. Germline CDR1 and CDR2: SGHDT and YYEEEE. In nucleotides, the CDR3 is TGTGCCAGCAGCTTGCATGGGGCTCCGGTCGGCTACACCTTC. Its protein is CASSLHGAPVGYTF.

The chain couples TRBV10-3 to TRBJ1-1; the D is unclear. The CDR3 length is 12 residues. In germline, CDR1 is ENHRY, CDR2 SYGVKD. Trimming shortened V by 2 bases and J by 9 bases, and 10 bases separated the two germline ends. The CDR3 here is CAISEGVGKAFF. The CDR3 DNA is TGTGCCATCAGTGAGGGGGTCGGTAAAGCTTTCTTT.

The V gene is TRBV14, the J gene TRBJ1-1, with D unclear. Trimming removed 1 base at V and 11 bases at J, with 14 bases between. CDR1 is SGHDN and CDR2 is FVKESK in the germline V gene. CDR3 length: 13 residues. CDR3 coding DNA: TGTGCCAGCAGCCAAGTGCTAGGAATAGGGGCTTTCTTT. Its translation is CASSQVLGIGAFF.

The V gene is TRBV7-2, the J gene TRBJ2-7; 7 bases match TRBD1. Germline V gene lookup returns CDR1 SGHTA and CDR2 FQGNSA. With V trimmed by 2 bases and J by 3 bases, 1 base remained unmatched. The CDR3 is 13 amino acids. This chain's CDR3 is CASSLRQGYEQYF. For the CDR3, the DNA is TGTGCCAGCAGCTTACGACAGGGCTACGAGCAGTACTTC.

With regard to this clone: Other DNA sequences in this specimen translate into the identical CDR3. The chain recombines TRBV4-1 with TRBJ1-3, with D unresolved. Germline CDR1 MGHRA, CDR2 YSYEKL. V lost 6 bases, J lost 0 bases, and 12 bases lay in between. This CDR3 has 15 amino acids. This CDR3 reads CASSHPGPSGNTIYF. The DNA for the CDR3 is TGCGCCAGCAGTCATCCTGGCCCCTCTGGAAACACCATATATTTT.

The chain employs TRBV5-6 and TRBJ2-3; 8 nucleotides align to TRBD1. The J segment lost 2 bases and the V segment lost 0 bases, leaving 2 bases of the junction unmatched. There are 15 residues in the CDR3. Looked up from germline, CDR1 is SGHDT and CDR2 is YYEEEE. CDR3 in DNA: TGTGCCAGCAGCTTGGGTCAGGGGGCCACAGATACGCAGTATTTT. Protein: CASSLGQGATDTQYF.

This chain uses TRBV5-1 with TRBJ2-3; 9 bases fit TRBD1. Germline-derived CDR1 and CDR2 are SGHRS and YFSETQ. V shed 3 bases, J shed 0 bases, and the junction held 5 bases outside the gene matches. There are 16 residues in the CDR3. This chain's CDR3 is CASSSDGQGSTDTQYF. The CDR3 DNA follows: TGCGCCAGCAGCTCCGACGGACAGGGGAGCACAGATACGCAGTATTTT. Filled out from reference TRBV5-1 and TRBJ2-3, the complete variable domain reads KAGVTQTPRYLIKTRGQQVTLSCSPISGHRSVSWYQQTPGQGLQFLFEYFSETQRNKGNFPGRFSGRQFSNSRSEMNVSTLELGDSALYLCASSSDGQGSTDTQYFGPGTRLTVL.

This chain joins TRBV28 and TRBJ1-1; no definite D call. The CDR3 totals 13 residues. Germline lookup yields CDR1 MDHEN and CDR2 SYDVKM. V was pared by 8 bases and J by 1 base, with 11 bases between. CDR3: CASGRNTNTEAFF. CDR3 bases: TGTGCCAGCGGCAGGAATACGAACACTGAAGCTTTCTTT.

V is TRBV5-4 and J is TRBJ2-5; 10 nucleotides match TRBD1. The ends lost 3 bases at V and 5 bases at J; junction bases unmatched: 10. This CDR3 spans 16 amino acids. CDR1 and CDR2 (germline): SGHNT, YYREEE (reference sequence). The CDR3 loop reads CASSSRQGALGETQYF. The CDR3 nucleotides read TGTGCCAGCAGCTCCCGACAGGGGGCGCTGGGGGAGACCCAGTACTTC.

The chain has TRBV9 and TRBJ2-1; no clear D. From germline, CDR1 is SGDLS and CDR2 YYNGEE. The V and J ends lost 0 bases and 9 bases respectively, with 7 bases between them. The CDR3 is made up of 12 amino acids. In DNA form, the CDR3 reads TGTGCCAGCAGCGTAGTTGGTGGTGAGCAGTTCTTC. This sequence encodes CASSVVGGEQFF.

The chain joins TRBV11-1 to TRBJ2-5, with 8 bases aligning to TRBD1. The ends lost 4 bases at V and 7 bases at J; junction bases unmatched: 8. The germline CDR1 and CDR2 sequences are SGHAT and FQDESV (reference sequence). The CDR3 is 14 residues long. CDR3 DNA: TGTGCCAGCAGCTCTGGACAGGGTGTGTTGACCCAGTACTTC. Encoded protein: CASSSGQGVLTQYF.

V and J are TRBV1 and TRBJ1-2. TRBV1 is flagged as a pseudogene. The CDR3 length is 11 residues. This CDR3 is CTSSLCVGYTF. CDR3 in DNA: TGCACCAGCAGCCTCTGTGTAGGCTACACCTTC.

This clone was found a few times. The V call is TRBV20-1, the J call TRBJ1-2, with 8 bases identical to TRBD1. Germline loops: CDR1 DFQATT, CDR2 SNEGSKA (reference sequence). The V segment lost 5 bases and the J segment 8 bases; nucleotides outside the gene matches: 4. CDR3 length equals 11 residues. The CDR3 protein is CSAQGAGGYTF. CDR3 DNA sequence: TGCAGTGCTCAGGGGGCCGGAGGCTACACCTTC.

CDR3 region: CATSRTGTSYNEQFF. DNA for the CDR3: TGTGCCACCAGCAGGACAGGTACCTCCTACAATGAGCAGTTCTTC. The chain combines TRBV15 with TRBJ2-1, with a weak D call TRBD1 (6 bases). From germline, CDR1 is LNHNV and CDR2 YYDKDF (reference sequence). Trimming left V 3 bases short and J 0 bases short, with 9 bases between. The CDR3 contains 15 residues.